Below, 28 T cell receptor beta chains from the same sample are listed, as sequenced in a study of B cell selection in AIRE deficiency. Sequencing used immunoSEQ multiplex PCR; TCRdb keeps in-frame clones, though not all of them. The profile covers about 24,000 clones, with around 96% appearing a single time and 0.15% to 0.2% taken by the ten largest. Conventional CD4 T cells were sorted as CD4+CD127+ cells. Material: CD4+CD127+ conventional T cells sorted from PBMCs. The source is a human donor in good health.

This sequence joins TRBV2 and TRBJ1-4; D remains ambiguous. Trimming took 4 bases from V and 8 from J, leaving 14 bases between them. The germline gives CDR1 SNHLY, CDR2 FYNNEI. This CDR3 is 14 amino acids long. DNA of the CDR3: TGTGCCAGCAGTGTTTTCGGTATTAGGGAAAAACTGTTTTTT. Translation gives CASSVFGIREKLFF.

V gene TRBV7-2 combines with J gene TRBJ1-2, with a tentative D call TRBD1 (6 bases). Germline V CDR1 and CDR2: SGHTA, FQGNSA. The CDR3 covers 13 residues. V was cut by 1 base and J by 4 bases, with 7 bases left in between. CDR3 protein: CASSLDRAYGYTF. CDR3 sequence (DNA): TGTGCCAGCAGCTTAGACAGGGCCTATGGCTACACCTTC.

V usage is TRBV18 and J usage is TRBJ2-1, with TRBD1 identical over 8 bases. V dropped 2 bases and J dropped 8; count of bases not matched to a gene: 5. Looked up from germline, CDR1 is KGHSH and CDR2 is LQKENI. The CDR3 totals 14 residues. CDR3 amino acids: CASSPLQGVDEQFF. The DNA for the CDR3 is TGTGCCAGCTCACCATTACAGGGGGTCGATGAGCAGTTCTTC.

The CDR3 DNA follows: TGTGCCAGCAGCTCAAAAGGGGGAGCTGAAGCTTTCTTT. This gives the protein CASSSKGGAEAFF. V gene TRBV7-6 combines with J gene TRBJ1-1; D perhaps matches TRBD1 (6 bases). The CDR3 contains 13 residues. The V and J ends lost 4 bases and 6 bases respectively, with 12 bases between them. Germline values: CDR1 SGHVS, CDR2 FNYEAQ.

V gene TRBV13 combines with J gene TRBJ2-7; D not certain. Trimming took off 1 base at V and 2 bases at J, with 24 bases between the two ends. The CDR3 runs to 19 residues. In germline, CDR1 is PRHDT, CDR2 FYEKMQ (reference sequence). CDR3 residues: CASSLAVISRQPKPYEQYF. CDR3 DNA: TGTGCCAGCAGCTTAGCAGTTATTTCGCGGCAGCCAAAACCCTACGAGCAGTACTTC.

This clone has just one count. The V gene is TRBV18, the J gene TRBJ1-6, with D maybe TRBD1 (6 bases). CDR1 is KGHSH and CDR2 is LQKENI in the germline V gene. This CDR3 comprises 15 residues. Trimming took off 3 bases at V and 8 bases at J, with 14 bases between the two ends. CDR3 in amino acids: CASSPKPQGDSPLHF. The CDR3 DNA reads as TGTGCCAGCTCACCTAAACCACAGGGAGATTCACCCCTCCACTTT.

The chain uses TRBV7-7 and TRBJ2-5; 9 bases are shared with TRBD2. CDR1 SSHAT and CDR2 FNYEAQ come from the germline V gene (reference sequence). The V gene end was trimmed by 5 bases and the J gene end by 5 bases; junction bases not matched to a gene: 12. This CDR3 comprises 16 residues. This chain's CDR3 is CASSPLTAGGQETQYF. CDR3 DNA: TGTGCCAGCAGCCCCTTGACGGCGGGGGGGCAGGAGACCCAGTACTTC.

The rearrangement links TRBV18 to TRBJ1-3, with TRBD1 matching over 7 bases. V dropped 3 bases and J dropped 0; count of bases not matched to a gene: 8. Germline assignment: CDR1 KGHSH and CDR2 LQKENI. The CDR3 runs to 17 residues. The CDR3 protein is CASSPAPTGNSGNTIYF. The CDR3 DNA reads as TGTGCCAGCTCACCCGCACCGACAGGGAACTCTGGAAACACCATATATTTT. Variable domain in full (rest from reference TRBV18 and TRBJ1-3): NAGVMQNPRHLVRRRGQEARLRCSPMKGHSHVYWYRQLPEEGLKFMVYLQKENIIDESGMPKERFSAEFPKEGPSILRIQQVVRGDSAAYFCASSPAPTGNSGNTIYFGEGSWLTVV.

V usage is TRBV6-5 and J usage is TRBJ1-5; the match to TRBD1 covers 9 bases. The length of the CDR3 is 15 residues. Germline V gives CDR1 MNHEY, CDR2 SVGAGI. V shed 5 bases and J 4 bases; nucleotides not matched to a gene: 6. CDR3 in amino acids: CASSRQGVFNQPQHF. CDR3 coding DNA: TGTGCCAGCAGTAGACAGGGGGTTTTTAATCAGCCCCAGCATTTT.

This chain joins TRBV19 and TRBJ2-4; 9 bases are a match to TRBD1. The germline V gene encodes CDR1 LNHDA and CDR2 SQIVND (reference sequence). The ends lost 8 bases at V and 2 bases at J; junction bases unmatched: 7. The CDR3 loop spans 15 amino acids. CDR3 in amino acids: CASSGTGTSKNIQYF. Here the CDR3 DNA reads TGTGCCAGTTCCGGGACAGGGACATCCAAAAACATTCAGTACTTC.

J is TRBJ2-3 and V is TRBV9; D could derive from TRBD1 or TRBD2 (5 bases each). V was trimmed by 1 base and J by 0 bases, leaving 9 bases between them. Germline CDR1 SGDLS, CDR2 YYNGEE. The CDR3 length is 15 residues. For the CDR3, the DNA is TGTGCCAGCAGCGTATACGGGGCTAGCACAGATACGCAGTATTTT. It is translated as CASSVYGASTDTQYF.

V and J are TRBV5-1 and TRBJ1-1, with D unclear. The V gene's germline CDR1 is SGHRS and CDR2 YFSETQ. Trimming removed 0 bases from V and 1 base from J, with 13 bases in between. The CDR3 totals 16 residues. For the CDR3, the DNA is TGCGCCAGCAGCTTGGCTATATCGGTTGGGAACACTGAAGCTTTCTTT. Translated: CASSLAISVGNTEAFF.

The gene calls are TRBV23-1 and TRBJ1-5; D possibly corresponds to TRBD1 (6 bases). TRBV23-1 is an open reading frame, and its role is uncertain. V was shortened by 0 bases and J by 6 bases, with 12 bases between the two germline ends. This CDR3 comprises 15 residues. The CDR3 reads CASSQSRGRGQPQHF. As DNA, the CDR3 is TGCGCCAGCAGTCAATCGCGGGGGCGGGGTCAGCCCCAGCATTTT.

V is TRBV5-1 and J is TRBJ1-6, with a possible D match to TRBD1 (6 bases). The CDR3 loop spans 14 amino acids. Trimming took off 5 bases at V and 8 bases at J, with 14 bases between the two ends. Germline CDR1 and CDR2: SGHRS and YFSETQ. The CDR3 sequence is CASRWGGQDSPLHF. Here the CDR3 DNA reads TGCGCCAGCAGATGGGGGGGGCAGGATTCACCCCTCCACTTT.

The genes are TRBV27 and TRBJ2-7, with 7 positions matching TRBD1. Trimming cost V 8 bases and J 4 bases; bases outside gene matches: 8. This CDR3 comprises 13 residues. The germline V gene has CDR1 MNHEY and CDR2 SMNVEV (reference sequence). The CDR3 DNA reads TGTGCCAGCTCGTCCCAGGGGGAATACGAGCAGTACTTC. Translating gives CASSSQGEYEQYF.

The rearrangement joins TRBV7-8 to TRBJ1-6; the D is unclear. The V and J ends lost 2 bases and 0 bases respectively, with 5 bases between them. There are 15 residues in the CDR3. The V gene's germline CDR1 is SGHVS and CDR2 FQNEAQ. Here the CDR3 DNA reads TGTGCCAGCAGCTTAAGGAGCTCCTATAATTCACCCCTCCACTTT. This encodes CASSLRSSYNSPLHF. The variable domain in full, completed from reference TRBV7-8 and TRBJ1-6, reads GAGVSQSPRYKVAKRGQDVALRCDPISGHVSLFWYQQALGQGPEFLTYFQNEAQLDKSGLPSDRFFAERPEGSVSTLKIQRTQQEDSAVYLCASSLRSSYNSPLHFGNGTRLTVT.

The rearrangement links TRBV5-1 to TRBJ1-3; 10 nucleotides align to TRBD1. CDR3 length: 16 amino acids. CDR1 is SGHRS and CDR2 is YFSETQ in the germline V gene. Trimming took 0 bases from V and 3 from J; bases not matched to a gene: 3. The CDR3 nucleotides read TGCGCCAGCAGCTTGGTAGGGACAGGGGTTGGAAACACCATATATTTT. Encoded protein: CASSLVGTGVGNTIYF. The full variable domain, its missing parts supplied by reference TRBV5-1 and TRBJ1-3, is KAGVTQTPRYLIKTRGQQVTLSCSPISGHRSVSWYQQTPGQGLQFLFEYFSETQRNKGNFPGRFSGRQFSNSRSEMNVSTLELGDSALYLCASSLVGTGVGNTIYFGEGSWLTVV.

This chain joins TRBV5-1 and TRBJ2-1, with 8 bases that match TRBD2. The CDR3 runs 15 residues. V was clipped by 0 bases and J by 8 bases; unmatched bases: 7. Germline CDR1 and CDR2: SGHRS and YFSETQ. CDR3 bases: TGCGCCAGCAGCTTGGACGGTAGCGGGGCTGATGAGCAGTTCTTC. It encodes CASSLDGSGADEQFF.

V gene TRBV18 combines with J gene TRBJ2-1; a possible D gene is TRBD1 (5 bases). This CDR3 is 16 amino acids long. Germline lookup yields CDR1 KGHSH and CDR2 LQKENI. V lost 0 bases to trimming and J lost 0 bases, with 9 bases between them. For the CDR3, the DNA is TGTGCCAGCTCACCACCTCAGGGAAGCTCCTACAATGAGCAGTTCTTC. It encodes CASSPPQGSSYNEQFF.

This chain connects TRBV5-1 to TRBJ1-6, with a possible D match to TRBD1 (5 bases). The length of the CDR3 is 16 residues. Germline V lookup: CDR1 SGHRS, CDR2 YFSETQ. V was trimmed by 2 bases and J by 5 bases, leaving 14 bases between them. The CDR3 protein is CASSFRAGTDNSPLHF. CDR3 in DNA: TGCGCCAGCAGCTTTAGAGCCGGGACGGATAATTCACCCCTCCACTTT.

The count of this clone is one. The V gene is TRBV10-3, the J gene TRBJ2-7; no clear D. The ends were cut back, 11 bases at V and 3 bases at J, with 11 bases in the middle. The CDR3 totals 11 residues. Germline V gene lookup returns CDR1 ENHRY and CDR2 SYGVKD. Written as DNA, the CDR3 is TGTGCCTCACGGACCCTCTACGAGCAGTACTTC. Translated, it gives CASRTLYEQYF.

This clone was found once. The chain joins TRBV7-2 to TRBJ1-2; D gene unclear. Looked up from germline, CDR1 is SGHTA and CDR2 is FQGNSA. The CDR3 runs 14 residues. Trimming shortened V by 1 base and J by 8 bases, and 14 bases separated the two germline ends. The CDR3 sequence: CASSLEQPLLGYTF. The CDR3 DNA reads TGTGCCAGCAGCTTAGAACAGCCGCTCTTGGGCTACACCTTC.

V usage is TRBV19 and J usage is TRBJ1-2; 8 positions match TRBD1. In germline, CDR1 is LNHDA, CDR2 SQIVND (reference sequence). Trimming cost V 6 bases and J 4 bases; bases outside gene matches: 7. This CDR3 is 14 amino acids long. The DNA of the CDR3 is TGTGCCAGTAGGAGAGGACAGGGACCCTATGGCTACACCTTC. Protein product: CASRRGQGPYGYTF.

The rearrangement joins TRBV27 to TRBJ2-3, with TRBD1 identical over 8 bases. CDR1 is MNHEY and CDR2 is SMNVEV in the germline V gene (reference sequence). V dropped 4 bases and J dropped 2; count of bases not matched to a gene: 11. There are 17 residues in the CDR3. CDR3 in amino acids: CASSSSGQGLLTDTQYF. CDR3 bases: TGTGCCAGCAGTTCCTCCGGACAGGGCCTACTCACAGATACGCAGTATTTT.

This chain uses TRBV23-1 with TRBJ2-7; 11 bases are shared with TRBD1. TRBV23-1 is placed among ORFs of uncertain function. V dropped 4 bases and J dropped 4; count of bases not matched to a gene: 0. CDR3 length: 13 amino acids. Here the CDR3 DNA reads TGCGCCAGCAGTCGGGACAGGGGGTACGAGCAGTACTTC. Translated: CASSRDRGYEQYF.

This chain connects TRBV5-1 to TRBJ2-5; tentatively, D is TRBD1 (6 bases). The germline V and J ends were trimmed by 1 base and 5 bases, with 6 bases remaining between them. Per germline, CDR1 SGHRS and CDR2 YFSETQ. The CDR3 loop spans 12 amino acids. As DNA, the CDR3 is TGCGCCAGCAGCTTGAGGGGGGAGACCCAGTACTTC. Translation: CASSLRGETQYF.

The V gene is TRBV14, the J gene TRBJ1-4, with no clear D. Germline V CDR1 and CDR2: SGHDN, FVKESK. Deletions cut 2 bases from V and 2 bases from J, with 6 bases between. The length of the CDR3 is 14 residues. CDR3 in amino acids: CASSQLITNEKLFF. The CDR3 DNA reads as TGTGCCAGCAGCCAACTCATCACTAATGAAAAACTGTTTTTT.

The chain links TRBV5-1 to TRBJ2-7; no clear D gene. Per the germline V gene, CDR1 is SGHRS and CDR2 is YFSETQ. CDR3 size: 14 residues. With 0 bases removed from V and 0 bases from J, the gap between germline ends came to 7 bases. CDR3 region: CASSLEEYSYEQYF. CDR3 nucleotides: TGCGCCAGCAGCTTGGAGGAGTACTCCTACGAGCAGTACTTC.